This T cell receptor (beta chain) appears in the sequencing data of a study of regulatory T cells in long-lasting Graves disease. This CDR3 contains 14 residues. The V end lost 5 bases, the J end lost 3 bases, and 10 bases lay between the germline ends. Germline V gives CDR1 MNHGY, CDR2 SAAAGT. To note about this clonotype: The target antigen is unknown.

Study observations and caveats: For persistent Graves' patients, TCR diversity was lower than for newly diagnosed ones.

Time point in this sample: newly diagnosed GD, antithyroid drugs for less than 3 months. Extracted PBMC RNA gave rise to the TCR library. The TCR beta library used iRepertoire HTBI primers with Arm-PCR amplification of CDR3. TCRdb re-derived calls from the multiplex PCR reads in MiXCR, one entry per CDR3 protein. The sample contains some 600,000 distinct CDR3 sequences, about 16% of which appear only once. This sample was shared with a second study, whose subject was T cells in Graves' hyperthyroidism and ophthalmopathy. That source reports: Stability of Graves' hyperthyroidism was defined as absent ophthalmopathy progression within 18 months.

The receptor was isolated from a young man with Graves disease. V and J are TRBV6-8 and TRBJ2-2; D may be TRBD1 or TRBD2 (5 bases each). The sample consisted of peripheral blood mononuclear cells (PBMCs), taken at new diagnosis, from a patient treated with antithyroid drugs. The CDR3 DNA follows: TGTGCCAGCAGTGGGGACGGACACACCGGGGAGCTGTTTTTT. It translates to CASSGDGHTGELFF.